This T cell receptor beta chain came from a study of beta chain features in type 1 diabetes. A word on this clone: The antigen is unknown.

The study reverse transcribed the entire isolated RNA, so it sequenced expressed TCRB transcripts. The protocol was immunoSEQ multiplex PCR, while the TCRdb copy is restricted to in-frame clones and leaves out a portion. Of around 500,000 clones in the sample, over 10% were seen once. This CDR3 comprises 14 residues. The germline V gene encodes CDR1 SGHTA and CDR2 FQGNSA. Trimming shortened V by 1 base and J by 1 base, and 7 bases separated the two germline ends. Study results and limitations: Shorter TCRB CDR3s, moderately but significantly so, were found in Type 1 diabetes patients in all four CD4+ subsets.

Every participating donor gave one draw, a heparinised blood sample averaging approximately 120 mL. Purities in excess of 95% were seen in all sorted populations. The sequence was collected from a young woman in good health. V usage is TRBV7-2 and J usage is TRBJ1-1; D gene uncertain. Sequencing was done on a sample of naive CD4+ T cells from blood. For the CDR3, the DNA is TGTGCCAGCAGCTTAGTCTGGCAGAACACTGAAGCTTTCTTT. Translated, it gives CASSLVWQNTEAFF.